This T cell receptor (beta chain) was sequenced for a study of blood T cell repertoires in COVID-19. Background on the study: The analysed material was cDNA or gDNA that came from T cells, B-cell-depleted T cells, or PBMCs.

As originally analysed: Reference gene primer amplification in the assay estimated nucleated cell counts. TCRdb's table, derived via immunoSEQ multiplex PCR, lists solely in-frame clones and lacks some. V and J calls and clone size are given by that table; D and trimming were obtained from the DNA. The repertoire holds about 360,000 clones, about 86% seen once, with 7.1% in the top ten. The V end was cut by 7 bases, the J end by 0 bases, with 19 bases between. The CDR3 consists of 17 residues. Germline V gene sequence: CDR1 LNHDA, CDR2 SQIVND (reference sequence). Sequencing was carried out using peripheral blood. The rearrangement uses TRBV19 and TRBJ1-3; unclear D gene. The origin of this receptor is an older woman with COVID-19, enrolled during active disease. The CDR3 spells CASKGGRTYSSGNTIYF. CDR3 nucleotide sequence: TGTGCCAGTAAGGGTGGGAGGACTTACAGCTCTGGAAACACCATATATTTT.